Below, one TCR beta chain is given with its context. Antigen specificity is unknown. Only in-frame clones appear in the TCRdb table, and some are missing; sequencing was by immunoSEQ multiplex PCR. Among tens of thousands of clones listed, almost 85% were seen once. The data were obtained in a study of T cells in localized non-small cell lung cancer. Study-wide points: A median of about 60 of the top 100 tumor clones appeared in adjacent lung, which was paired and uninvolved. Only one tumor region went through sequencing, so heterogeneity may still be there. Of the tissues analyzed, uninvolved adjacent lung showed maximal T cell clonality, greater than tumor.

There are 17 residues in the CDR3. J was trimmed by 3 bases and V by 6 bases; bases with no gene match: 14. Germline V gives CDR1 KGHSH, CDR2 LQKENI. The TCR sequence derives from a male donor aged 60 or over with stage III squamous cell lung carcinoma. The rearrangement joins TRBV18 to TRBJ2-3, with 8 nucleotides matching TRBD1. The material sequenced was peripheral blood, taken before any cancer treatment. The chain's CDR3 is CASSLYERTGNTDTQYF. The CDR3 DNA sequence: TGTGCCAGCTCGCTGTATGAGAGGACAGGGAATACAGATACGCAGTATTTT.